The rows below give T cell receptor beta chains drawn from one sample of a study of identical twins. TCRdb used MiXCR to reprocess the 5' RACE reads, holding one entry per CDR3 protein. Here the sample spans 280,000 or so distinct CDR3 sequences, roughly 8.6% being singletons. The sample was also reused in another study, on yellow fever vaccine responses in identical twins.

The sample comprised memory (CD45RO+) T cells sorted from blood. The receptors originated from a young woman in good health. Each CDR3 is given with its conserved first and last residue. Size is stated for part of the rows, as once, few or many counts, or as a class when the clone is expanded.

>TRBV5-1|many|TRBJ2-1
CASSVDSPYNEQFF
>TRBV12-3/TRBV12-4|few|TRBJ1-1
CASSAGPSTEAFF
>TRBV25-1|NA|TRBJ2-1
CASSEAPSLTDYNEQFF
>TRBV20-1|NA|TRBJ2-1
CSATLGGTHREQFF
>TRBV29-1|many|TRBJ2-3
CSVLGRGAWPDTQYF
>TRBV11-2|few|TRBJ2-7
CASSLAEGTPADEQYF
>TRBV3-1|NA|TRBJ2-3
CASSRQDSRTSGRGDTQYF
>TRBV3-1|few|TRBJ2-2
CASTLRNVLNTGELFF
>TRBV9|NA|TRBJ2-1
CASSVDPSGSYNEQFF
>TRBV5-6|NA|TRBJ2-3
CASSPGTSYDTQYF
>TRBV12-3/TRBV12-4|many|TRBJ2-4
CASSLGQGKNIQYF
>TRBV10-3|many|TRBJ2-7
CATRGQGHYEQYF
>TRBV5-1|many|TRBJ2-5
CASSPTGDRGLETQYF
>TRBV2|few|TRBJ1-5
CASSEIGNNQPQHF
>TRBV12-3/TRBV12-4|NA|TRBJ1-6
CASSLARGTPLHF
>TRBV20-1|few|TRBJ1-1
CSARFPGRGDTEAFF
>TRBV20-1|many|TRBJ2-2
CSAPLAGANTGELFF
>TRBV11-3|NA|TRBJ1-1
CASSHGTVGSGFF
>TRBV9|NA|TRBJ2-3
CASSVERLGDTQYF
>TRBV7-9|few|TRBJ2-1
CASSLRTGQPFF
>TRBV2|many|TRBJ2-7
CASKPGTGREQYF
>TRBV27|few|TRBJ2-6
CASSDRRGTGFSSGANVLTF
>TRBV12-3/TRBV12-4|NA|TRBJ2-2
CASSMGLTSNTGELFF
>TRBV29-1|many|TRBJ2-1
CSVVPGLNSYNEQFF
>TRBV5-6|few|TRBJ1-5
CASSFRTTPNQPQHF
>TRBV7-2|many|TRBJ2-3
CASSLQKITQYF
>TRBV28|NA|TRBJ1-5
CASSLRWTDYSNQPQHF
>TRBV20-1|few|TRBJ2-3
CSARVGTSGIWGTDTQYF
>TRBV18|NA|TRBJ2-1
CASWGGSSYNEQFF
>TRBV5-1|many|TRBJ2-7
CASSWGESRDEQYF
>TRBV6-1|NA|TRBJ2-1
CASRPMGLAIEQFF
>TRBV5-6|many|TRBJ2-5
CASSFTSGQETQYF
>TRBV4-1|NA|TRBJ2-2
CASSLTFSETGELFF
>TRBV6-5|many|TRBJ1-2
CASSPLAAGENGYTF
>TRBV5-1|many|TRBJ1-1
CASGTGQLNTEAFF
>TRBV5-6|NA|TRBJ2-3
CASSPWLADTQYF
>TRBV6-2/TRBV6-3|few|TRBJ2-3
CASSSPQEAGGPRDTQYF
>TRBV11-2|many|TRBJ2-3
CASSLTYNTDTQYF
>TRBV6-1|NA|TRBJ1-4
CASRRTGNPEKLFF
>TRBV27|NA|TRBJ2-3
CASRRLAGGITDTQYF
>TRBV4-1|NA|TRBJ1-2
CASSQDSDTANYGYTF
>TRBV4-1|NA|TRBJ1-3
CASSQTFQDKATIYF
>TRBV7-3|few|TRBJ1-4
CASSFREDNEKLFF
>TRBV20-1|NA|TRBJ2-3
CSADPVGSDTQYF
>TRBV10-1|NA|TRBJ2-7
CASSDRVKPYEQYF
>TRBV24-1|many|TRBJ2-1
CATSDSPGLRVDEQFF
>TRBV12-3/TRBV12-4|many|TRBJ2-2
CASTPGGRPNTGELFF
>TRBV20-1|NA|TRBJ1-6
CSASKGQRNSPLHF
>TRBV5-8|few|TRBJ2-5
CASSRPLQYQETQYF
>TRBV20-1|NA|TRBJ2-1
CSASGLAGGRFNEQFF
>TRBV5-1|many|TRBJ2-3
CASRSFFSDLSTDTQYF
>TRBV6-5|NA|TRBJ2-7
CASSYGPGQGTYEQYF
>TRBV6-1|few|TRBJ1-5
CASSGETYQPQHF
>TRBV7-8|NA|TRBJ2-1
CASSSTGALRDEQFF
>TRBV5-1|many|TRBJ2-1
CASSPKGRGTSYNEQFF
>TRBV24-1|NA|TRBJ1-5
CATSDPLGNQPQHF